A single sample is the source of the 30 T cell receptor beta chains below, sequenced in a study of cytomegalovirus exposure and HLA in healthy donors. Both 60 Vbeta primers and 13 Jbeta primers went into the PCR. Here immunoSEQ multiplex PCR was the method, and the copy in TCRdb shows in-frame clones only, minus some. The sample has around 170,000 clones, around 73% seen once. Sequences were obtained from PBMCs. These receptors were obtained from a male donor in good health and CMV-seronegative.

The chain recombines TRBV5-1 with TRBJ1-6; 9 nucleotides match TRBD1. CDR3 size: 15 residues. The germline V gene has CDR1 SGHRS and CDR2 YFSETQ. The J segment lost 8 bases and the V segment lost 0 bases, leaving 3 bases of the junction unmatched. The CDR3 reads CASSLVGDRDSPLHF. The CDR3, as DNA: TGCGCCAGCAGCTTGGTTGGGGACAGGGATTCACCCCTCCACTTT.

This clone was detected a few times. The chain links TRBV30 to TRBJ2-7, with D tentatively TRBD1 (7 bases). Germline CDR1 GTSNPN, CDR2 SVGIG (reference sequence). CDR3 length equals 14 residues. V was clipped by 1 base and J by 4 bases, with 14 bases between them. The CDR3 sequence is CAWSGDRDLYEQYF. In DNA, the CDR3 is TGTGCCTGGAGTGGTGACAGGGACTTATACGAGCAGTACTTC.

The rearrangement links TRBV9 to TRBJ2-1, with 10 bases lining up with TRBD1. V lost 2 bases and J lost 8; bases outside the gene matches: 7. CDR3 length equals 15 residues. The germline gives CDR1 SGDLS, CDR2 YYNGEE. DNA for the CDR3: TGTGCCAGCAGCGTGAGGGGACAGGGGTTAGATGAGCAGTTCTTC. Translating gives CASSVRGQGLDEQFF.

The chain uses TRBV7-2 and TRBJ2-7, with 7 bases aligning to TRBD2. V shed 5 bases, J shed 7 bases, and the junction held 11 bases outside the gene matches. Germline CDR1 and CDR2: SGHTA and FQGNSA. This CDR3 has 14 residues. The CDR3: CASSLGTTLGEQYF. CDR3 nucleotides: TGTGCCAGCAGCCTGGGGACTACCCTGGGTGAGCAGTACTTC. Full variable domain (outside the CDR3, taken from reference TRBV7-2 and TRBJ2-7): GAGVSQSPSNKVTEKGKDVELRCDPISGHTALYWYRQSLGQGLEFLIYFQGNSAPDKSGLPSDRFSAERTGGSVSTLTIQRTQQEDSAVYLCASSLGTTLGEQYFGPGTRLTVT.

This chain joins TRBV7-9 and TRBJ1-6; D is possibly TRBD1 (5 bases). Deletions cut 3 bases from V and 5 bases from J, with 8 bases between. Germline V gene data show CDR1 as SEHNR and CDR2 as FQNEAQ (reference sequence). This CDR3 has 14 residues. CDR3 bases: TGTGCCAGCAGCTTGGCAGGGAATAATTCACCCCTCCACTTT. Translating it yields CASSLAGNNSPLHF.

CDR3 nucleotide sequence: TGTGCCAGCAGCTTCACGACAGGTCAGAACACTGAAGCTTTCTTT. Translation: CASSFTTGQNTEAFF. V and J are TRBV7-8 and TRBJ1-1; D is possibly TRBD1 (6 bases). This CDR3 contains 15 residues. The germline CDR1 and CDR2 sequences are SGHVS and FQNEAQ. The V and J ends lost 3 bases and 1 base respectively, with 12 bases between them.

This chain connects TRBV6-5 to TRBJ1-1; 7 positions match TRBD1. Losses at the gene ends were 5 bases for V and 6 bases for J; bases not matched to a gene: 12. CDR3 length equals 15 residues. Germline CDR1 is MNHEY and CDR2 is SVGAGI. DNA for the CDR3: TGTGCCAGCAGTCTTCTCAGCACAGGGGCCGCTGAAGCTTTCTTT. Translated: CASSLLSTGAAEAFF.

The chain combines TRBV5-8 with TRBJ2-2; the match to TRBD1 covers 10 bases. J gave up 5 bases and V 4 bases, and 8 bases lay outside the gene matches. This CDR3 has 16 residues. CDR1 is SGHTS and CDR2 is YDEGEE in the germline V gene. CDR3 amino acids: CASSTGTGARTGELFF. Here the CDR3 DNA reads TGTGCCAGCAGCACTGGGACAGGGGCTCGGACCGGGGAGCTGTTTTTT.

The chain recombines TRBV10-3 with TRBJ2-7; 9 bases agree with TRBD2. V shed 4 bases and J 2 bases; nucleotides not matched to a gene: 6. Germline V gene data show CDR1 as ENHRY and CDR2 as SYGVKD. The CDR3 contains 15 residues. CDR3 DNA: TGTGCCATCAGTGTAGTTGCTAGCGGGACCTACGAGCAGTACTTC. This translates into CAISVVASGTYEQYF.

This clone was found a few times. The CDR3 here is CASSLASLYNEQFF. The CDR3 region has the DNA TGTGCCAGCAGCTTAGCTTCCCTATACAATGAGCAGTTCTTC. The V gene is TRBV7-8, the J gene TRBJ2-1, with unresolved D. The CDR3 contains 14 residues. The V end lost 0 bases, the J end lost 4 bases, and 7 bases lay between the germline ends. The germline gives CDR1 SGHVS, CDR2 FQNEAQ.

In DNA form, the CDR3 reads TGTGCCAGCAGTTCACAGGGGCTACTGGGGGAGCAGTACTTC. Translated, it gives CASSSQGLLGEQYF. The chain links TRBV28 to TRBJ2-7, with TRBD1 identical over 7 bases. CDR3 size: 14 residues. Germline V gene data show CDR1 as MDHEN and CDR2 as SYDVKM. Unmatched junction bases numbered 10, after V lost 4 bases and J lost 7 bases.

This clone appeared a few times. This chain connects TRBV29-1 to TRBJ1-1, with D unresolved. Germline CDR1 reads SQVTM; CDR2 reads ANQGSEA. This CDR3 contains 12 residues. V was clipped by 1 base and J by 1 base, with 4 bases between them. The CDR3 region has the DNA TGCAGCGTTGAAGGACAGAACACTGAAGCTTTCTTT. Amino acid sequence: CSVEGQNTEAFF.

V is TRBV7-3 and J is TRBJ1-1; a possible D gene is TRBD1 (6 bases). CDR3 length equals 14 residues. Germline values: CDR1 SGHTA, CDR2 FQGTGA. With 1 base removed from V and 5 bases from J, the gap between germline ends came to 11 bases. The CDR3 DNA is TGTGCCAGCAGCTTAAGTGGCAGGGGAACTGAAGCTTTCTTT. Its protein product is CASSLSGRGTEAFF.

V is TRBV6-1 and J is TRBJ2-3, with TRBD1 matching 8 bases. Per germline, CDR1 MNHNS and CDR2 SASEGT. The CDR3 length is 14 residues. V gave up 6 bases and J gave up 8 bases; unmatched junction bases: 10. The CDR3 loop is CASRDRERTITQYF. The DNA of the CDR3 is TGTGCCAGCAGGGACAGGGAAAGGACGATTACGCAGTATTTT.

The chain combines TRBV9 with TRBJ2-3; 7 nucleotides align to TRBD2. This CDR3 has 15 amino acids. V trimming: 0 bases; J trimming: 1 base; junction bases outside the gene matches: 2. The V gene's germline CDR1 is SGDLS and CDR2 YYNGEE. The DNA of the CDR3 is TGTGCCAGCAGCGTAGCGAGCGGGGGCACAGATACGCAGTATTTT. This sequence encodes CASSVASGGTDTQYF.

The V gene is TRBV7-9, the J gene TRBJ2-7; D may be TRBD1 (5 bases). This CDR3 contains 12 residues. The germline V and J ends were trimmed by 5 bases and 4 bases, with 9 bases remaining between them. Germline assignment: CDR1 SEHNR and CDR2 FQNEAQ (reference sequence). The CDR3 sequence is CASSERGYEQYF. The CDR3 nucleotides read TGTGCCAGCAGCGAAAGGGGATACGAGCAGTACTTC.

The chain joins TRBV28 to TRBJ2-5; 7 positions match TRBD1. This CDR3 contains 14 residues. After removal of 6 bases from V and 1 base from J, the junction contained 5 bases not matched to a gene. CDR1 and CDR2 (germline): MDHEN, SYDVKM. Written as DNA, the CDR3 is TGTGCCAGCAGCTCTGGACAGGCCCAAGAGACCCAGTACTTC. Amino acid sequence: CASSSGQAQETQYF.

The gene calls are TRBV27 and TRBJ2-1; 8 nucleotides agree with TRBD1. Germline values: CDR1 MNHEY, CDR2 SMNVEV (reference sequence). The CDR3 consists of 14 residues. J was trimmed by 7 bases and V by 5 bases; bases with no gene match: 7. CDR3 amino acids: CASSRTGNGNEQFF. The DNA for the CDR3 is TGTGCCAGCAGTCGGACAGGGAATGGTAATGAGCAGTTCTTC.

The V gene is TRBV5-1, the J gene TRBJ2-7; D not certain. Between the trimmed V and J ends, which lost 0 bases and 0 bases, there was a span of 7 bases. Germline V gene lookup returns CDR1 SGHRS and CDR2 YFSETQ. The length of the CDR3 is 14 residues. The CDR3 region is CASSLAASSYEQYF. DNA of the CDR3: TGCGCCAGCAGCTTGGCCGCGAGCTCCTACGAGCAGTACTTC.

To note about this clone: Germline is not matched at one junction end, which may reflect a read error. V and J are TRBV7-7 and TRBJ2-2; 12 positions match TRBD2. The CDR3 totals 15 residues. Germline values: CDR1 SSHAT, CDR2 FNYEAQ (reference sequence). CDR3 loop: CASSSTSGGTGELFF. The CDR3 nucleotides are TGTGCTAGCAGCTCGACTAGCGGGGGAACCGGGGAGCTGTTTTTT.

This clone appeared once. V usage is TRBV27 and J usage is TRBJ1-1, with D possibly being TRBD1 (5 bases). This CDR3 contains 15 residues. V was trimmed by 6 bases and J by 4 bases, leaving 18 bases between them. CDR1 and CDR2 from the germline V gene are MNHEY and SMNVEV (reference sequence). CDR3 amino acids: CASRSGTAGLTEAFF. The CDR3 DNA reads TGTGCCAGCAGATCAGGGACGGCGGGGCTCACTGAAGCTTTCTTT.

The J gene is TRBJ1-2, the V gene TRBV19, with D possibly being TRBD1 (5 bases). Looked up from germline, CDR1 is LNHDA and CDR2 is SQIVND (reference sequence). The CDR3 loop spans 16 amino acids. Trimming shortened V by 5 bases and J by 4 bases, and 20 bases separated the two germline ends. The CDR3 spells CASSPSIRDFSYGYTF. CDR3 in DNA: TGTGCCAGTAGTCCTAGTATCAGGGATTTCAGCTATGGCTACACCTTC. Drawing the rest from reference TRBV19 and TRBJ1-2, the complete variable domain is DGGITQSPKYLFRKEGQNVTLSCEQNLNHDAMYWYRQDPGQGLRLIYYSQIVNDFQKGDIAEGYSVSREKKESFPLTVTSAQKNPTAFYLCASSPSIRDFSYGYTFGSGTRLTVV.

The chain employs TRBV19 and TRBJ1-2; no clear D gene. With 3 bases removed from V and 1 base from J, the gap between germline ends came to 9 bases. The CDR3 is made up of 14 amino acids. The V gene's germline CDR1 is LNHDA and CDR2 SQIVND (reference sequence). The chain's CDR3 is CASSMIGVNYGYTF. The CDR3 nucleotides are TGTGCCAGTAGTATGATAGGAGTTAACTATGGCTACACCTTC.

The chain carries TRBV5-6 and TRBJ2-2, with D perhaps matching TRBD2 (5 bases). V lost 2 bases and J 0 bases, leaving 14 bases between the germline ends. This CDR3 has 17 amino acids. The germline CDR1 and CDR2 sequences are SGHDT and YYEEEE. CDR3 sequence reads: CASSFIGSSTNTGELFF. The CDR3 DNA reads as TGTGCCAGCAGCTTCATTGGGAGTTCCACGAACACCGGGGAGCTGTTTTTT.

The rearrangement joins TRBV7-2 to TRBJ2-1, with 8 positions matching TRBD2. CDR3 length: 15 residues. CDR1 is SGHTA, CDR2 FQGNSA, per germline. The V segment lost 2 bases and the J segment 8 bases; nucleotides outside the gene matches: 8. The CDR3 here is CASSLIGTSLDEQFF. The CDR3 coding sequence is TGTGCCAGCAGCTTAATCGGGACTAGTCTCGATGAGCAGTTCTTC.

A remark on this clone: A junction end diverges from the germline sequence, so it may reflect a read error. Different DNA sequences within this sample yield the same CDR3. The chain is built from TRBV11-2 and TRBJ2-1; 13 nucleotides agree with TRBD2. The CDR3 has 16 amino acids. Germline lookup yields CDR1 SGHAT and CDR2 FQNNGV. The DNA of the CDR3 is TGTGCTAGCAGCCTCGGACTAGCGGGAGTTGCCAATGAGCAGTTCTTC. It encodes CASSLGLAGVANEQFF.

The chain has TRBV7-2 and TRBJ1-1; D is undetermined. Germline V gene sequence: CDR1 SGHTA, CDR2 FQGNSA. The CDR3 is made up of 13 amino acids. V lost 0 bases to trimming and J lost 7 bases, with 9 bases between them. The CDR3 sequence is CASSLASRDEAFF. In DNA form, the CDR3 reads TGTGCCAGCAGCTTAGCCTCCCGAGATGAAGCTTTCTTT.

J is TRBJ2-3 and V is TRBV5-4; 8 bases match TRBD1. This CDR3 contains 16 residues. Trimming cost V 4 bases and J 5 bases; bases outside gene matches: 12. CDR1 and CDR2 (germline): SGHNT, YYREEE (reference sequence). The DNA for the CDR3 is TGTGCCAGCAGCGTACCGAGGACAGGGCGAGGAGATACGCAGTATTTT. This gives the protein CASSVPRTGRGDTQYF.

The V gene is TRBV7-2, the J gene TRBJ2-2, with TRBD1 identical over 8 bases. Germline CDR1 reads SGHTA; CDR2 reads FQGNSA. V lost 5 bases and J lost 3; bases outside the gene matches: 5. CDR3 size: 15 residues. The chain's CDR3 is CASSPTGADTGELFF. CDR3 bases: TGTGCCAGCAGCCCGACAGGGGCTGACACCGGGGAGCTGTTTTTT.

The genes are TRBV6-6 and TRBJ2-7, with 7 bases fitting TRBD1. This CDR3 has 14 amino acids. Trimming cost V 5 bases and J 0 bases; bases outside gene matches: 4. CDR1 and CDR2 (germline): MNHNY, SVGAGI (reference sequence). This CDR3 reads CASSRGQSSYEQYF. The DNA of the CDR3 is TGTGCCAGCAGTAGGGGACAGAGCTCCTACGAGCAGTACTTC.